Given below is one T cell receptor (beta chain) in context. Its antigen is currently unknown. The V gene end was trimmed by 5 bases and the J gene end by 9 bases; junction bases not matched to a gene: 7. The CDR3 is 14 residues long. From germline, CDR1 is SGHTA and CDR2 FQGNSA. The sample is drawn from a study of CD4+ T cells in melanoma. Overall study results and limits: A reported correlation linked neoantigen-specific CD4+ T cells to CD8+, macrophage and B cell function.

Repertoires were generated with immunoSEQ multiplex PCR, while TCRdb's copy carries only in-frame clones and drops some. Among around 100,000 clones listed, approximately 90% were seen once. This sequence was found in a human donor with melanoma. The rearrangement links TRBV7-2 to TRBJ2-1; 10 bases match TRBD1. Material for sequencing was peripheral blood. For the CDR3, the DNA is TGTGCCAGCAGCCTCGGGACAGGGGTAGGTGAGCAGTTCTTC. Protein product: CASSLGTGVGEQFF.